This T cell receptor beta chain was identified in a study of CD8 T cells in Susac syndrome. This clonotype was observed a few times. What it binds is not known. RNA, at roughly 0.5 to 1 ug, was reverse transcribed with random hexamers. TCRdb re-analysed the immunoSEQ multiplex PCR reads in MiXCR, keeping a single row per CDR3 protein. The data contain some 130,000 distinct CDR3 sequences, just under 95% of them singletons. Study-wide points: Maximal CD8+ clonal expansion in Susac was observed within TEMRA cells and among active patients.

V lost 6 bases and J lost 4, with 7 bases in between. CDR3 length: 12 residues. The V gene's germline CDR1 is MGHDK and CDR2 SYGVNS. The TCR originated in a human donor with Susac syndrome. Sequenced sample: CD8+ T cells from PBMCs. This chain links TRBV25-1 with TRBJ1-5; no clear D. CDR3 sequence reads: CASSDGNQPQHF. Written as DNA, the CDR3 is TGTGCCAGCAGCGACGGTAATCAGCCCCAGCATTTT.